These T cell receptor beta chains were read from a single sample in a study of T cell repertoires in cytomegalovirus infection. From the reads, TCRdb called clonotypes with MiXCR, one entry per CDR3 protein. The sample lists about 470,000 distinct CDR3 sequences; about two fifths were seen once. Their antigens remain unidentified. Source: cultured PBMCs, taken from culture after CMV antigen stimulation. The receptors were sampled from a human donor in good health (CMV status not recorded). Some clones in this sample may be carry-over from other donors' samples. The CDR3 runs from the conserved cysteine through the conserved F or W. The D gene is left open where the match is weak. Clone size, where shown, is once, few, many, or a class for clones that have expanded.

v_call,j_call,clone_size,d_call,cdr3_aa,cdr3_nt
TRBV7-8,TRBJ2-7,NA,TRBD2,CASSPRALAGNEQYF,TGTGCCAGCAGCCCCCGGGCCCTAGCGGGGAACGAGCAGTACTTC
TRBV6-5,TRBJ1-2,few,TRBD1,CASSYSWTGNYGYTF,TGTGCCAGCAGTTACTCCTGGACAGGGAATTATGGCTACACCTTC
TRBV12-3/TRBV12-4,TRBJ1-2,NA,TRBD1,CASRLSATGDYGYTF,TGTGCCAGCAGACTTTCCGCAACAGGGGACTATGGCTACACCTTC
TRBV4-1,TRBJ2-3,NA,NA,CASSQGSDTQYF,TGCGCCAGCAGCCAGGGTTCAGATACGCAGTATTTT
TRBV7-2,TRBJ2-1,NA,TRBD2,CASSPGLALNEQFF,TGTGCCAGCAGCCCGGGACTAGCACTCAATGAGCAGTTCTTC
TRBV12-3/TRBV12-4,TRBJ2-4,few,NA,CASSFGRDLAKNIQYF,TGTGCCAGCAGTTTCGGGCGGGACTTAGCCAAAAACATTCAGTACTTC
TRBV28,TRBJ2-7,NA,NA,CASTTNYEQYF,TGTGCCAGCACCACAAACTACGAGCAGTACTTC
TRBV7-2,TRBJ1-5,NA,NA,CASSLAAGSNQPQHF,TGTGCCAGCAGCTTAGCGGCAGGTAGCAATCAGCCCCAGCATTTT
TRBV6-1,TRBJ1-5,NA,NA,CASSLRRGGQPQHF,TGTGCCAGCAGTTTACGACGGGGCGGGCAGCCCCAGCATTTT
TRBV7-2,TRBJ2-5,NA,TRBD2,CASSLVAGGGETQYF,TGTGCCAGCAGCTTAGTGGCGGGAGGGGGAGAGACCCAGTACTTC
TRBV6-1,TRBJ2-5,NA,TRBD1,CASSGTGGVQETQYF,TGTGCCAGCAGCGGGACAGGCGGGGTACAAGAGACCCAGTACTTC